The 21 T cell receptor beta chains given below trace back to one sample, sequenced in a study of T-cell reconstitution after alpha-beta-depleted transplantation in children. Unique molecular identifiers tagged the TCRbeta library. One entry per CDR3 protein, called by TCRdb with MiXCR from the PCR reads. In the table there are over 400,000 distinct CDR3 sequences, over 40% of which are singletons. Sequences were derived from PBMCs, sampled before TCRalphabeta/CD19-depleted stem cell transplant. The receptors originated from a girl aged 2-15 years with aplastic anemia, due to receive a stem cell transplant.

This clonotype has only a few counts. The chain joins TRBV7-2 to TRBJ2-5, with 8 bases matching TRBD2. This CDR3 has 15 amino acids. The germline V gene encodes CDR1 SGHTA and CDR2 FQGNSA. After removal of 1 base from V and 4 bases from J, the junction contained 5 bases not matched to a gene. CDR3 nucleotides: TGTGCCAGCAGCTTAGGTAGCGGGGTAGGAGAGACCCAGTACTTC. Translated: CASSLGSGVGETQYF.

This rearrangement joins TRBV7-6 to TRBJ2-7; D ambiguous. V lost 5 bases and J 3 bases, leaving 14 bases between the germline ends. The CDR3 covers 14 residues. Germline values: CDR1 SGHVS, CDR2 FNYEAQ. The DNA of the CDR3 is TGTGCCAGCAGCCCCAGCGTGGGAATCTACGAGCAGTACTTC. It specifies CASSPSVGIYEQYF. Combining the CDR3 with reference TRBV7-6 and TRBJ2-7 gives the whole variable domain GAGVSQSPRYKVTKRGQDVALRCDPISGHVSLYWYRQALGQGPEFLTYFNYEAQQDKSGLPNDRFSAERPEGSISTLTIQRTEQRDSAMYRCASSPSVGIYEQYFGPGTRLTVT.

This clonotype turned up a few times. The chain joins TRBV4-2 to TRBJ1-2; TRBD1 matches at 8 bases. The CDR3 has 15 residues. The germline gives CDR1 LGHNA, CDR2 YNFKEQ. Unmatched junction bases numbered 5, after V lost 2 bases and J lost 3 bases. The DNA of the CDR3 is TGTGCCAGCAGCCAACGTGGACAGGGATACTATGGCTACACCTTC. It encodes CASSQRGQGYYGYTF.

The rearrangement joins TRBV5-1 to TRBJ2-5; 11 nucleotides line up with TRBD1. The CDR3 spans 14 residues. V dropped 5 bases and J dropped 5; count of bases not matched to a gene: 5. From germline, CDR1 is SGHRS and CDR2 YFSETQ. CDR3 nucleotides: TGCGCCAGCAGGCGGGGACAGGGGGACGAGACCCAGTACTTC. Amino acids: CASRRGQGDETQYF.

The chain couples TRBV7-2 to TRBJ2-6; 8 nucleotides align to TRBD2. The V and J ends lost 5 bases and 5 bases, in that order; junction bases with no gene match: 8. Germline V gene sequence: CDR1 SGHTA, CDR2 FQGNSA. The CDR3 loop spans 16 amino acids. The CDR3, as DNA: TGTGCCAGCAGCCCGTCGGGGGGGTTTAGGGCCAACGTCCTGACTTTC. It specifies CASSPSGGFRANVLTF.

The J gene is TRBJ2-4, the V gene TRBV20-1; no definite D call. The CDR3 runs 16 residues. Per germline, CDR1 DFQATT and CDR2 SNEGSKA (reference sequence). V lost 0 bases and J 3 bases, leaving 15 bases between the germline ends. The CDR3 reads CSARDDWDGSKNIQYF. As DNA, the CDR3 is TGCAGTGCTAGAGATGACTGGGATGGAAGCAAAAACATTCAGTACTTC.

V is TRBV5-6 and J is TRBJ2-3; the match to TRBD2 covers 7 bases. Trimming at V came to 4 bases and at J to 5 bases, leaving 10 bases not matched to a gene. CDR3 length: 15 amino acids. Per germline, CDR1 SGHDT and CDR2 YYEEEE. Here the CDR3 DNA reads TGTGCCAGCAGCATCGGGAGAGCGGGAAGAGATACGCAGTATTTT. Its protein is CASSIGRAGRDTQYF.

DNA for the CDR3: TGTGCCAGCAAAGGTTATGGCTATGGCTACACCTTC. Translated, it gives CASKGYGYGYTF. The chain links TRBV6-5 to TRBJ1-2, with D unclear. With 7 bases removed from V and 4 bases from J, the gap between germline ends came to 10 bases. This CDR3 comprises 12 residues. The germline CDR1 and CDR2 sequences are MNHEY and SVGAGI.

This clonotype was seen more than once but under ten times. A read error is possible here, since a much larger clone lies one base away. This chain joins TRBV29-1 and TRBJ2-2; D call uncertain. The germline V gene has CDR1 SQVTM and CDR2 ANQGSEA. CDR3 length: 14 residues. The CDR3 nucleotides read TGCAGCGTTTCTATTTTGGGGTCCACCGTGGAGCTGTTTTTT. It specifies CSVSILGSTVELFF.

This clonotype was detected ten times or more. The chain couples TRBV4-3 to TRBJ1-2; D call uncertain. CDR1 is LGHNA and CDR2 is YSLEER in the germline V gene. The CDR3 loop spans 16 amino acids. Between the trimmed V and J ends, which lost 0 bases and 4 bases, there was a span of 15 bases. The CDR3 DNA follows: TGCGCCAGCAGCCAAGAGGCGCGAGGCTCTGGCTATGGCTACACCTTC. This gives the protein CASSQEARGSGYGYTF.

The gene calls are TRBV5-8 and TRBJ2-1; 9 bases are shared with TRBD1. This CDR3 is 13 amino acids long. Losses at the gene ends were 4 bases for V and 5 bases for J; bases not matched to a gene: 1. Germline V gene data show CDR1 as SGHTS and CDR2 as YDEGEE. CDR3 nucleotide sequence: TGTGCCAGCAGCCGGGACAGGGACAATGAGCAGTTCTTC. Translated, it gives CASSRDRDNEQFF.

The CDR3 spells CSARDGTGKPNEQFF. CDR3 DNA sequence: TGCAGTGCTAGAGATGGGACTGGAAAACCGAATGAGCAGTTCTTC. The chain is built from TRBV20-1 and TRBJ2-1; TRBD2 might be the D (6 bases). Per germline, CDR1 DFQATT and CDR2 SNEGSKA (reference sequence). Trimming removed 0 bases from V and 7 bases from J, with 16 bases in between. The CDR3 totals 15 residues.

The rearrangement uses TRBV20-1 and TRBJ2-7; D may be TRBD1 or TRBD2 (5 bases each). This CDR3 comprises 11 residues. V lost 3 bases and J 4 bases, leaving 7 bases between the germline ends. From germline, CDR1 is DFQATT and CDR2 SNEGSKA (reference sequence). CDR3 protein: CSARWGYEQYF. For the CDR3, the DNA is TGCAGTGCTAGGTGGGGGTACGAGCAGTACTTC.

The genes are TRBV12-3 or TRBV12-4 and TRBJ1-1; D call uncertain. The V end was cut by 2 bases, the J end by 6 bases, with 7 bases between. The CDR3 contains 12 residues. CDR3 region: CASSLWEAEAFF. CDR3 DNA: TGTGCCAGCAGTTTATGGGAGGCTGAAGCTTTCTTT.

The rearrangement joins TRBV6-1 to TRBJ2-5, with D tentatively TRBD1 (5 bases). The germline CDR1 and CDR2 sequences are MNHNS and SASEGT. The V end lost 2 bases, the J end lost 4 bases, and 17 bases lay between the germline ends. CDR3 length: 16 residues. The CDR3 DNA follows: TGTGCCAGCAGTGAATGGGCAGGGTTGGTTGGAGAGACCCAGTACTTC. Protein sequence: CASSEWAGLVGETQYF.

The genes are TRBV20-1 and TRBJ1-5; the D is unclear. CDR3 length: 13 amino acids. From germline, CDR1 is DFQATT and CDR2 SNEGSKA (reference sequence). V was trimmed by 6 bases and J by 0 bases, leaving 9 bases between them. The CDR3 DNA follows: TGCAGTGCCGGTCGGGCTAGCAATCAGCCCCAGCATTTT. This translates into CSAGRASNQPQHF.

This clonotype was seen ten or more times. The gene calls are TRBV20-1 and TRBJ1-1, with 10 bases fitting TRBD1. The J segment lost 7 bases and the V segment lost 6 bases, leaving 17 bases of the junction unmatched. The CDR3 has 16 residues. Per the germline V gene, CDR1 is DFQATT and CDR2 is SNEGSKA (reference sequence). The CDR3 bases are TGCAGTGCCTCGGACAGGGGGGGTCGGTGGTCCTTTGAAGCTTTCTTT. This sequence encodes CSASDRGGRWSFEAFF.

This clonotype occurred many times. The chain uses TRBV5-4 and TRBJ1-1, with 7 positions matching TRBD1. Germline CDR1 and CDR2: SGHNT and YYREEE (reference sequence). This CDR3 contains 15 residues. V lost 2 bases, J lost 4 bases, and 8 bases stayed unmatched. The CDR3 sequence: CASSFRQGDPTEAFF. CDR3 DNA sequence: TGTGCCAGCAGCTTCCGACAGGGCGACCCCACTGAAGCTTTCTTT. The full variable domain, in which reference TRBV5-4 and TRBJ1-1 provide the parts outside the CDR3, is ETGVTQSPTHLIKTRGQQVTLRCSSQSGHNTVSWYQQALGQGPQFIFQYYREEENGRGNFPPRFSGLQFPNYSSELNVNALELDDSALYLCASSFRQGDPTEAFFGQGTRLTVV.

This CDR3 is CASSTATGSSYEQYF. The CDR3 region has the DNA TGTGCCAGCAGCACAGCGACAGGGAGCTCCTACGAGCAGTACTTC. V is TRBV7-2 and J is TRBJ2-7; 7 bases align to TRBD1. The V gene end was trimmed by 5 bases and the J gene end by 0 bases; junction bases not matched to a gene: 7. This CDR3 has 15 amino acids. In germline, CDR1 is SGHTA, CDR2 FQGNSA.

CDR3 DNA: TGTGCCAGCAGCCACGCGGGAGTGACTGAAGCTTTCTTT. Its protein product is CASSHAGVTEAFF. This sequence joins TRBV7-2 and TRBJ1-1; the D is unclear. The CDR3 covers 13 residues. Germline loops: CDR1 SGHTA, CDR2 FQGNSA. The germline V and J ends were trimmed by 5 bases and 5 bases, with 12 bases remaining between them.

The chain combines TRBV27 with TRBJ2-1, with D perhaps being TRBD1 or TRBD2 (5 bases each). This CDR3 is built from 15 residues. V shed 2 bases and J shed 3 bases, with 11 bases lying between them. CDR1 is MNHEY and CDR2 is SMNVEV in the germline V gene (reference sequence). CDR3 in amino acids: CASSLSTGGYNEQFF. In DNA, the CDR3 is TGTGCCAGCAGTTTAAGTACAGGAGGCTACAATGAGCAGTTCTTC.